Listed below are T cell receptor beta chains from one sample, sequenced in a study of circulating CD8 cells and anti-PD-1 response in melanoma. TCRdb analysed the reads with MiXCR anew, one entry per CDR3 protein. The sample holds several hundred distinct CDR3 sequences, around 9.9% seen once. Sample: CD8+ T cells from PBMCs, taken at baseline or after one month of anti-PD-1 therapy (not recorded which). The receptor source for this set is a human donor with melanoma. Both conserved end residues are part of each CDR3. The order of the fields is J gene, clone size, D gene, V gene, CDR3 DNA, CDR3 protein. D genes are given only for firm matches. Clone sizes are shown as once, few, many or a size class.

j_gene: TRBJ2-2; abundance: large; d_gene: TRBD1; v_gene: TRBV3-1; CDR3nt: TGTGCCAGCAGCCAAGAATGGCCAGGGGGAAGCACCGGGGAGCTGTTTTTT; CDR3aa: CASSQEWPGGSTGELFF
j_gene: TRBJ1-5; abundance: large; d_gene: NA; v_gene: TRBV20-1; CDR3nt: TGCAGTGCTAGTAGTCCGGCCTTGCCGAGCAATCAGCCCCAGCATTTT; CDR3aa: CSASSPALPSNQPQHF
j_gene: TRBJ1-2; abundance: medium-sized; d_gene: NA; v_gene: TRBV19; CDR3nt: TGTGCCAGTAGTATCCAAGGGAGCTTCTATGGCTACACCTTC; CDR3aa: CASSIQGSFYGYTF
j_gene: TRBJ2-3; abundance: large; d_gene: NA; v_gene: TRBV29-1; CDR3nt: TGCAGCGTTGTTTGGGGAACGGATCCAGATACGCAGTATTTT; CDR3aa: CSVVWGTDPDTQYF